A single sample is the source of the 14 T cell receptor beta chains below, sequenced in a study of blood T cell repertoires in COVID-19. Data came from immunoSEQ multiplex PCR; TCRdb stores just in-frame clones and leaves some out. Of more than 95,000 clones detected, 89% appear once; the ten largest clones hold under 20%. The sample consisted of peripheral blood. These receptors were obtained from a woman aged 80 or over in a cohort sampled during active COVID-19.

V and J are TRBV28 and TRBJ2-7, with D tentatively TRBD2 (6 bases). The V gene lost 5 bases and the J gene lost 5 bases, with 13 bases spanning the gap. This CDR3 has 13 amino acids. The germline gives CDR1 MDHEN, CDR2 SYDVKM. CDR3 loop: CASSGTATNEQYF. CDR3 nucleotides: TGTGCCAGCAGTGGGACTGCTACAAACGAGCAGTACTTC.

In this sample, this clone turned up a few times. This sequence joins TRBV2 and TRBJ2-7; D possibly corresponds to TRBD1 (6 bases). The germline CDR1 and CDR2 sequences are SNHLY and FYNNEI. The CDR3 length is 14 residues. V was trimmed by 4 bases and J by 2 bases, leaving 12 bases between them. The CDR3 DNA follows: TGTGCCAGCAGTGGGGGCAGGGGCCCCTACGAGCAGTACTTC. Its protein product is CASSGGRGPYEQYF.

The chain has TRBV29-1 and TRBJ1-1; possibly TRBD1 for D (5 bases). V was cut by 7 bases and J by 5 bases, with 14 bases left in between. The CDR3 has 12 residues. CDR1 and CDR2 from the germline V gene are SQVTM and ANQGSEA. CDR3 loop: CSGAGRRTEAFF. CDR3 in DNA: TGCAGCGGGGCGGGGCGAAGGACTGAAGCTTTCTTT.

The V call is TRBV2, the J call TRBJ2-3; weak D call: TRBD2 (5 bases). The CDR3 loop spans 15 amino acids. Germline CDR1 SNHLY, CDR2 FYNNEI. Trimming pared 7 bases from V and 8 bases from J, leaving 22 bases between. CDR3 loop: CASTTAGLAPGTQYF. In nucleotides, the CDR3 is TGTGCCAGCACCACCGCTGGGCTAGCCCCCGGTACGCAGTATTTT. The complete variable domain, with remaining parts taken from reference TRBV2 and TRBJ2-3, reads EPEVTQTPSHQVTQMGQEVILRCVPISNHLYFYWYRQILGQKVEFLVSFYNNEISEKSEIFDDQFSVERPDGSNFTLKIRSTKLEDSAMYFCASTTAGLAPGTQYFGPGTRLTVL.

This clone was recorded only once. V is TRBV6-5 and J is TRBJ1-6; D is uncertain. With 6 bases removed from V and 9 bases from J, the gap between germline ends came to 15 bases. This CDR3 is 14 amino acids long. Germline assignment: CDR1 MNHEY and CDR2 SVGAGI. For the CDR3, the DNA is TGTGCCAGCAGGCCCGACTCACCTTTTTCACCCCTCCACTTT. Its translation: CASRPDSPFSPLHF.

This chain joins TRBV11-2 and TRBJ1-4, with D hard to call. Between the trimmed V and J ends, which lost 3 bases and 4 bases, there was a span of 15 bases. Per the germline V gene, CDR1 is SGHAT and CDR2 is FQNNGV. The CDR3 runs to 16 residues. Here the CDR3 DNA reads TGTGCCAGCAGCTTGGCCTCTGGGAGTTTTAATGAAAAACTGTTTTTT. This encodes CASSLASGSFNEKLFF.

The genes are TRBV2 and TRBJ1-1; TRBD1 agrees at 9 bases. This CDR3 is built from 12 residues. After removal of 8 bases from V and 9 bases from J, the junction contained 7 bases not matched to a gene. Germline-derived CDR1 and CDR2 are SNHLY and FYNNEI. In DNA, the CDR3 is TGTGCCAGCGGTCCAGGACAGGGGCAAGCTTTCTTT. Translated, it gives CASGPGQGQAFF.

The chain uses TRBV27 and TRBJ2-6; D is possibly TRBD2 (6 bases). Germline loops: CDR1 MNHEY, CDR2 SMNVEV (reference sequence). Between the trimmed V and J ends, which lost 6 bases and 0 bases, there was a span of 18 bases. This CDR3 has 18 amino acids. CDR3 DNA: TGTGCCAGCAGAATTTCGGGACTGATAGCCTCTGGGGCCAACGTCCTGACTTTC. Residues: CASRISGLIASGANVLTF.

The V call is TRBV30, the J call TRBJ1-2; D gene ambiguous. Trimming took 4 bases from V and 4 from J, leaving 16 bases between them. CDR1 GTSNPN and CDR2 SVGIG come from the germline V gene (reference sequence). The CDR3 contains 14 residues. In nucleotides, the CDR3 is TGTGCCTGGACCCTCAGGCGGGCCCCCTATGGCTACACCTTC. This encodes CAWTLRRAPYGYTF. Supplemented by reference TRBV30 and TRBJ1-2, the full variable domain reads SQTIHQWPATLVQPVGSPLSLECTVEGTSNPNLYWYRQAAGRGLQLLFYSVGIGQISSEVPQNLSASRPQDRQFILSSKKLLLSDSGFYLCAWTLRRAPYGYTFGSGTRLTVV.

The gene calls are TRBV7-2 and TRBJ2-1, with 11 nucleotides matching TRBD2. The V and J ends lost 1 base and 9 bases, in that order; junction bases with no gene match: 5. The CDR3 is 15 residues long. The germline CDR1 and CDR2 sequences are SGHTA and FQGNSA. The CDR3 nucleotides read TGTGCCAGCAGCTTAGACCTAGCGGGAGGAGGTGAGCAGTTCTTC. Amino acid sequence: CASSLDLAGGGEQFF.

The chain links TRBV5-1 to TRBJ2-3; 11 bases align to TRBD1. The CDR3 totals 16 residues. V shed 5 bases and J 4 bases; nucleotides not matched to a gene: 9. CDR1 and CDR2 (germline): SGHRS, YFSETQ. The chain's CDR3 is CASSQTGTGGSDTQYF. For the CDR3, the DNA is TGCGCCAGCAGTCAAACCGGGACAGGGGGTTCAGATACGCAGTATTTT. The full variable domain, its missing parts supplied by reference TRBV5-1 and TRBJ2-3, is KAGVTQTPRYLIKTRGQQVTLSCSPISGHRSVSWYQQTPGQGLQFLFEYFSETQRNKGNFPGRFSGRQFSNSRSEMNVSTLELGDSALYLCASSQTGTGGSDTQYFGPGTRLTVL.

V is TRBV20-1 and J is TRBJ2-1; the match to TRBD1 covers 8 bases. The junction had 3 bases not matched to a gene; V was cut back by 4 bases and J by 10 bases. CDR1 is DFQATT and CDR2 is SNEGSKA in the germline V gene (reference sequence). The CDR3 runs to 11 residues. Here the CDR3 reads CSATSGGEQFF. In DNA form, the CDR3 reads TGCAGTGCTACCTCAGGGGGCGAGCAGTTCTTC.

This chain links TRBV11-3 with TRBJ2-1, with D possibly TRBD2 on 5 matching bases. V dropped 5 bases and J dropped 6 bases, with 8 bases sitting between them. The CDR3 length is 12 residues. The germline V gene encodes CDR1 SGHNT and CDR2 YENEEA. The CDR3 region is CASSLGLNEQFF. The CDR3, as DNA: TGTGCCAGCAGCCTCGGACTCAATGAGCAGTTCTTC.

V usage is TRBV28 and J usage is TRBJ1-4; 9 bases fit TRBD1. This CDR3 has 16 amino acids. Germline CDR1 is MDHEN and CDR2 is SYDVKM. V shed 2 bases, J shed 3 bases, and the junction held 4 bases outside the gene matches. Written as DNA, the CDR3 is TGTGCCAGCAGTTTAAACAGGGGGCGTCCTAATGAAAAACTGTTTTTT. Encoded protein: CASSLNRGRPNEKLFF.